The T cell receptor (beta chain) under discussion was sequenced for a study of T cell changes during pregnancy in multiple sclerosis. Method: immunoSEQ multiplex PCR; TCRdb's copy keeps in-frame clones and lacks some. This repertoire shows about 32,000 clones, 90% to 95% found once; its top ten account for 3% to 4%. Per the germline V gene, CDR1 is LGHNA and CDR2 is YSLEER. V lost 1 base, J lost 6 bases, and 10 bases lay in between. The CDR3 length is 14 residues. This clonotype was obtained from a female donor in good health, enrolled as a control in a pregnancy study. The chain combines TRBV4-3 with TRBJ2-1, with D maybe TRBD2 (6 bases). Here the sequenced sample was CD8+ T cells from peripheral blood mononuclear cells, taken in the second trimester of pregnancy. The CDR3 DNA is TGCGCCAGCAGCCAAGGGATCGGGGGCAATGAGCAGTTCTTC. It translates to CASSQGIGGNEQFF.